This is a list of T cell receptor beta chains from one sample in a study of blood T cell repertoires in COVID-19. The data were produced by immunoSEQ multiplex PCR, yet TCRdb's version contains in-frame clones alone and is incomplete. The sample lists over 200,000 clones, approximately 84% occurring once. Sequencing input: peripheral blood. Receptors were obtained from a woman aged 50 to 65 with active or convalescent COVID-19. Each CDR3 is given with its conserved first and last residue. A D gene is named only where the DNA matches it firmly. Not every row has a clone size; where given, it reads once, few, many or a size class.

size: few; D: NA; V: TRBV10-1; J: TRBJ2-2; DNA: TGCGCCAGCAGTTCTCGACAGATACCCACCGGGGAGCTGTTTTTT; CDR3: CASSSRQIPTGELFF
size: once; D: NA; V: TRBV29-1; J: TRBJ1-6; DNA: TGCAGCATTATCGAGACAGGTTGGGATTCACCCCTCCACTTT; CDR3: CSIIETGWDSPLHF
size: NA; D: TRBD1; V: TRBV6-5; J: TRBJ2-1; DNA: TGTGCCAGCAGACGCGACAGGGGCGACTACAATGAGCAGTTCTTC; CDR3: CASRRDRGDYNEQFF
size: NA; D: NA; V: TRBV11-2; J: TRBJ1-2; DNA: TGTGCCAGCAGTCGGTCAAGAGTGGGGGGATTAGGCTATGGCTACACCTTC; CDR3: CASSRSRVGGLGYGYTF
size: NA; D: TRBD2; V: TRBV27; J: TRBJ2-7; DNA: TGTGCCAGCAGTTTATGGCGGGGGGCAGGTAGAGACGAGCAGTACTTC; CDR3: CASSLWRGAGRDEQYF
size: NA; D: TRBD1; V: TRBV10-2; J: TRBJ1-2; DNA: TGCGCCAGCAGTGGGACAGGGGAGTTGGGTGGCTACACCTTC; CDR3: CASSGTGELGGYTF
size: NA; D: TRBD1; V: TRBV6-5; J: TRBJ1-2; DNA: TGTGCCAGCGACAGGGGGCGCGGCTATGGCTACACCTTC; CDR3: CASDRGRGYGYTF
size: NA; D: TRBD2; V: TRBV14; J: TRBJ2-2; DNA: TGTGCCAGCAGCCGACGGGTAGCGGGGAACACCGGGGAGCTGTTTTTT; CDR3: CASSRRVAGNTGELFF
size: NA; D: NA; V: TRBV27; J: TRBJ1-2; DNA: TGTGCCAGCAGTTTCCATCGGACACCGAACTATGGCTACACCTTC; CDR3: CASSFHRTPNYGYTF
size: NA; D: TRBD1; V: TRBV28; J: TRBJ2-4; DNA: TGTGCCAGCCAAACAGGGGGCCGGGACATTCAGTACTTC; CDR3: CASQTGGRDIQYF
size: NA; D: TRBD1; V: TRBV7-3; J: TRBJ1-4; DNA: TGTGCCAGCAGCCAAACAGGGGCCCTTAATGAAAAACTGTTTTTT; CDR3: CASSQTGALNEKLFF
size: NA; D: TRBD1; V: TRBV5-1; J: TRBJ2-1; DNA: TGCGCCAGCAGCTTGATGCGGGACAGGGCCTACAATGAGCAGTTCTTC; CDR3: CASSLMRDRAYNEQFF
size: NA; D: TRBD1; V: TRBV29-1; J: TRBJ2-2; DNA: TGCAGCGTTGATCGGGGACAGGGGGCAGACACCGGGGAGCTGTTTTTT; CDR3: CSVDRGQGADTGELFF
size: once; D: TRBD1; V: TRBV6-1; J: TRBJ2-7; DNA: TGTGCCAGCAGTGAATTCGGGACAGGGATCCACGAGCAGTACTTC; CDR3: CASSEFGTGIHEQYF
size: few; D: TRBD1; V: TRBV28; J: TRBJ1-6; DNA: TGTGCCAGCAGTTTATTTCCCCCCACGGGACAGCGGAAATCACCCCTCCACTTT; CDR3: CASSLFPPTGQRKSPLHF
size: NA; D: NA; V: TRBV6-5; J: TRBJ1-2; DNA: TGTGCCAGCAGTTACTCGTACGGTGAGAACTATGGCTACACCTTC; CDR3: CASSYSYGENYGYTF
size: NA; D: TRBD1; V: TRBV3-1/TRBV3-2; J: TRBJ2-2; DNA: TGTGCCAGCAGCCCCCGTGTCGGACAGGGGAAAACCGGGGAGCTGTTTTTT; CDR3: CASSPRVGQGKTGELFF
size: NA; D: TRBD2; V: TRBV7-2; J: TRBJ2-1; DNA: TGTGCCAGCTCCCCGAGGACTAGCGCTTACAATGAGCAGTTCTTC; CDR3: CASSPRTSAYNEQFF
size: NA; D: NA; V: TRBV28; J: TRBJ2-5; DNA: TGTGCCAGCAGTTTCAAGATCGTGAATCAGGGCCAGGAGACCCAGTACTTC; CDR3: CASSFKIVNQGQETQYF
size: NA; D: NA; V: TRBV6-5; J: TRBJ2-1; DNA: TGTGCCAGCAGCGGGGACACTACCTACAATGAGCAGTTCTTC; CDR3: CASSGDTTYNEQFF
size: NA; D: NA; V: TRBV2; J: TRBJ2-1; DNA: TGTGCCAGCCAAAGGACGGATCCAACAGGGCAGTTCTTC; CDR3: CASQRTDPTGQFF
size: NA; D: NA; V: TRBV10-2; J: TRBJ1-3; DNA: TGCGCCAGCAGTGAGTCAGGGAGCGCCGGAAACACCATATATTTT; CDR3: CASSESGSAGNTIYF
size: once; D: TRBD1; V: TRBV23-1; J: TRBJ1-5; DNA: TGCGCCAGCAGTCAATCTACAGGGGGCTTTTGTCAGCCCCAGCATTTT; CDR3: CASSQSTGGFCQPQHF